These T cell receptor beta chains were read from a single sample in a study of shared clonotypes between healthy human individuals. Libraries were prepared by immunoSEQ multiplex PCR; TCRdb keeps only in-frame clonotypes and omits some of them. Counted here are a few million clones, over 85% occurring once; the ten biggest clones make up around 0.14%. Sequencing used naive CD4+ T cells sorted from blood. The receptors come from a man aged 18 to 30 in good health. Both conserved end residues are part of each CDR3. D genes are given only for firm matches. Only some rows state a clone size, as once, few, many or a class for expanded clones.

>TRBD2|TRBJ2-3|NA|TRBV9
TGTGCCAGCAGCTTCGGGACTAGCGGGAGCCGGACAGATACGCAGTATTTT
CASSFGTSGSRTDTQYF
>NA|TRBJ1-5|NA|TRBV5-8
TGTGCCAGCAGCTGGACCCCGGGGCCGCCCCAGCATTTT
CASSWTPGPPQHF
>NA|TRBJ1-2|NA|TRBV7-6
TGTGCCAGCAGCTTAGCCCTCGGCTGGACGGGAGGCTACACCTTC
CASSLALGWTGGYTF
>NA|TRBJ2-5|NA|TRBV6-5
TGTGCCAGCAGTTACTCGGGGTGGGGCCCCGAGACCCAGTACTTC
CASSYSGWGPETQYF
>NA|TRBJ1-1|NA|TRBV5-1
TGCGCCAGCAGCTCAGGGACGTTGAACACTGAAGCTTTCTTT
CASSSGTLNTEAFF
>NA|TRBJ1-1|few|TRBV2
TGTGCCAGCAGAAGAGCTGCAGGGCCGGGGACTGAAGCTTTCTTT
CASRRAAGPGTEAFF
>TRBD1|TRBJ1-4|NA|TRBV10-3
TGTGCCAGCGGACAGGCGCCTTCTGAAAAACTGTTTTTT
CASGQAPSEKLFF
>NA|TRBJ1-5|NA|TRBV7-8
TGTGCCAGCAGTCGACAGGCAGGGGTTCAGCCCCAGCATTTT
CASSRQAGVQPQHF
>NA|TRBJ2-3|once|TRBV27
TGTGCCAGCAGTTTCAGATCTATAGTGGGAGATACGCAGTATTTT
CASSFRSIVGDTQYF
>TRBD1|TRBJ2-4|few|TRBV2
TGTGCCACCCAACAGGGGGCCGGAAACATTCAGTACTTC
CATQQGAGNIQYF
>TRBD1|TRBJ1-2|NA|TRBV6-6
TGTGCCAGCAGCCAGGGACAGGGGCTCTATGGCTACACCTTC
CASSQGQGLYGYTF
>NA|TRBJ2-7|few|TRBV19
TGTGCCAGTAGCGGCTACAGCTCCTACGAGCAGTACTTC
CASSGYSSYEQYF
>NA|TRBJ2-7|NA|TRBV30
TGTGCCTGGAGCACGGGCGGCTCCTACGAGCAGTACTTC
CAWSTGGSYEQYF
>TRBD1|TRBJ2-2|NA|TRBV10-1
TGCGCCAGCAGTGCAGACAGGGCCACCGGGGAGCTGTTTTTT
CASSADRATGELFF
>NA|TRBJ1-6|NA|TRBV6-1
TGTGCCAGCAGTGAGGGACCCGTGAGTTCACCCCTCCACTTT
CASSEGPVSSPLHF
>TRBD1|TRBJ1-5|NA|TRBV18
TGTGCCAGCTCACCAACCGGGACAGGGGAACAGCCCCAGCATTTT
CASSPTGTGEQPQHF
>NA|TRBJ2-3|NA|TRBV5-4
TGTGCCAGCAGCCAGGACTATACCACAGATACGCAGTATTTT
CASSQDYTTDTQYF
>TRBD2|TRBJ2-5|NA|TRBV7-6
TGTGCCAGCAGCTTAGTCCAGGGACTAGCGGGGGCCTTATCTAGAACCCAAGAGACCCAGTACTTC
CASSLVQGLAGALSRTQETQYF
>TRBD2|TRBJ2-7|NA|TRBV5-1
TGCGCCAGCAGCTTTGAGATTAGCGGGCGGGCCTACGAGCAGTACTTC
CASSFEISGRAYEQYF
>NA|TRBJ2-6|NA|TRBV5-4
TGTGCCAGCAGCTTGGCCAGGGGTGGGGCCAACGTCCTGACTTTC
CASSLARGGANVLTF
>NA|TRBJ2-2|NA|TRBV19
TGTGCCAGTAGTATCCACAGGGTAGGGACCGGGGAGCTGTTTTTT
CASSIHRVGTGELFF
>TRBD1|TRBJ1-2|NA|TRBV19
TGTGCCAGTAGTCCGGGACAGGTTGCCTACACCTTC
CASSPGQVAYTF
>TRBD1|TRBJ2-7|NA|TRBV6-1
TGTGCCACCTCCGGGACAGGGTTTGGCGAGCAGTACTTC
CATSGTGFGEQYF
>TRBD2|TRBJ2-5|NA|TRBV9
TGTGCCAGCAGCGTAGCTAGCGGGGGGGGCCAGGAGACCCAGTACTTC
CASSVASGGGQETQYF
>NA|TRBJ1-1|NA|TRBV5-1
TGCGCCAGCGGGGGTTTCAGGGCGGAGAACACTGAAGCTTTCTTT
CASGGFRAENTEAFF
>TRBD1|TRBJ1-1|NA|TRBV5-1
TGCGCCAGCAGCTCGCTGACAGGGGTGAACACTGAAGCTTTCTTT
CASSSLTGVNTEAFF
>TRBD2|TRBJ2-5|once|TRBV4-1
TGCGCCAGCAGCCAAGAGAGGCGGAGCGGGGGGCCGGGAGAGGAGACCCAGTACTTC
CASSQERRSGGPGEETQYF
>TRBD1|TRBJ1-2|NA|TRBV5-1
TGCGCCAGCAGCTTGGGGGGACAGGGAGCTGGCTACACCTTC
CASSLGGQGAGYTF
>NA|TRBJ2-1|NA|TRBV2
TGTGCCAGCAGTGACCTAGGGAATGAGCAGTTCTTC
CASSDLGNEQFF
>NA|TRBJ2-7|NA|TRBV6-1
TGTGCCAGCAGTGAAGCAGGAGGGCCCACCTACGAGCAGTACTTC
CASSEAGGPTYEQYF
>NA|TRBJ2-7|NA|TRBV20-1
TGCAGTGCTCTCTTTGACGAGCAGTACTTC
CSALFDEQYF
>NA|TRBJ1-2|NA|TRBV7-2
TGTGCCAGCAGCTTATTTGCGATAACGGATGGCTACACCTTC
CASSLFAITDGYTF
>TRBD1|TRBJ1-5|NA|TRBV7-8
TGTGCCAGCAGCTTGTCAGGGGGAGTTCAGCCCCAGCATTTT
CASSLSGGVQPQHF
>NA|TRBJ1-1|NA|TRBV6-1
TGTGCCAGCATCCCCTGGGGAGGGGGGAACACTGAAGCTTTCTTT
CASIPWGGGNTEAFF
>NA|TRBJ2-2|NA|TRBV6-5
TGTGCCAGCAGTTACAAAGGCACCGGGGAGCTGTTTTTT
CASSYKGTGELFF
>NA|TRBJ2-7|NA|TRBV7-2
TGTGCCAGCAGCTTAGCCGGGGGTCATCAGAGCTACGAGCAGTACTTC
CASSLAGGHQSYEQYF
>TRBD1|TRBJ1-1|NA|TRBV6-5
TGTGCCAGCAGTTACGATCCCCGGGACAGGGGGACTGAAGCTTTCTTT
CASSYDPRDRGTEAFF
>NA|TRBJ2-7|NA|TRBV29-1
TGCAGCGTTGAGGGGGGGGGCCGCTACGAGCAGTACTTC
CSVEGGGRYEQYF
>TRBD1|TRBJ2-7|NA|TRBV11-2
TGTGCCAGCAGCTCAACGACAGGGGTTGTCTACGAGCAGTACTTC
CASSSTTGVVYEQYF
>NA|TRBJ1-2|NA|TRBV5-5
TGTGCCAGCAGCTTGCGCGGGGGCGGAGACTATGGCTACACCTTC
CASSLRGGGDYGYTF
>NA|TRBJ2-1|NA|TRBV7-9
TGTGCCAGCAGCTCTCTCCCCGGGGTAAACAATGAGCAGTTCTTC
CASSSLPGVNNEQFF
>NA|TRBJ2-3|NA|TRBV5-1
TGCGCCAGCAGCCCGCAGGGTAATGGGGGGACAGATACGCAGTATTTT
CASSPQGNGGTDTQYF